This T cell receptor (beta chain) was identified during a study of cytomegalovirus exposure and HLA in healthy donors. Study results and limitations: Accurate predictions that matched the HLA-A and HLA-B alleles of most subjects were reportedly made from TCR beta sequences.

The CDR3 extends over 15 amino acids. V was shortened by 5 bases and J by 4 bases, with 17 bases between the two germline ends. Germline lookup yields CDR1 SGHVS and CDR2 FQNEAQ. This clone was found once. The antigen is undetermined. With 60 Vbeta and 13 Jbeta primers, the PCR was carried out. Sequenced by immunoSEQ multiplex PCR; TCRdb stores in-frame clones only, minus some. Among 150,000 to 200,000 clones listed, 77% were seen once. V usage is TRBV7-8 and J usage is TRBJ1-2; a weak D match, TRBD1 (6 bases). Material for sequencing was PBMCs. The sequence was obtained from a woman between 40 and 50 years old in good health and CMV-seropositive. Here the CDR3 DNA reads TGTGCCAGCAGCCCAAAGGACAGCGACTTCTATGGCTACACCTTC. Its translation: CASSPKDSDFYGYTF. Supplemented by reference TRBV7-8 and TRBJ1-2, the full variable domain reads GAGVSQSPRYKVAKRGQDVALRCDPISGHVSLFWYQQALGQGPEFLTYFQNEAQLDKSGLPSDRFFAERPEGSVSTLKIQRTQQEDSAVYLCASSPKDSDFYGYTFGSGTRLTVV.